In this sample, the clone carrying this TCR beta chain turned up a few times. The record originates from a study of human T cells and chemical hapten exposure. Time point indicated: patch test 1, 2 weeks after DPC sensitization. Treatment in this sample: therapeutic diphenylcyclopropenone sensitization with weekly scalp DPC. TCRdb itself ran the RACE reads through MiXCR, one entry per CDR3 protein. The sample lists around 120,000 distinct CDR3 sequences, 9.5% to 11% occurring once. The germline CDR1 and CDR2 sequences are MNHEY and SMNVEV (reference sequence). CDR3 size: 16 residues. Trimming cost V 6 bases and J 1 base; bases outside gene matches: 7.

The chain uses TRBV27 and TRBJ2-7; 12 bases are shared with TRBD2. This sample comprised whole blood, obtained in connection with sensitization to the hapten diphenylcyclopropenone (DPC). The origin of this receptor is a woman aged 35 to 49 with alopecia areata. Some clones in this sample may be carry-over from other donors' samples. CDR3 region: CASRALAGGPSYEQYF. The CDR3 nucleotides read TGTGCCAGCAGAGCTCTAGCGGGAGGGCCTTCCTACGAGCAGTACTTC.